The 23 T cell receptor beta chains reported below all come from one sample, sequenced in a study of PD-1 blockade in classical Hodgkin lymphoma. Brentuximab vedotin exposure varied, and every patient relapsed after autologous stem cell transplantation. TCRdb keeps only in-frame clones here, not all; method: immunoSEQ multiplex PCR. The sample gives 40,000 to 55,000 clones, around nine tenths of which show up once; about 8.9% is in the top ten. The input for sequencing was peripheral blood mononuclear cells (PBMCs), taken at baseline. These receptors were obtained from a human donor with classical Hodgkin lymphoma.

The genes are TRBV28 and TRBJ2-5; 11 bases are a match to TRBD2. After removal of 4 bases from V and 5 bases from J, the junction contained 6 bases not matched to a gene. CDR3 length: 15 amino acids. From germline, CDR1 is MDHEN and CDR2 SYDVKM. CDR3 loop: CASSSPTSGVETQYF. CDR3 nucleotide sequence: TGTGCCAGCAGTTCCCCGACTAGCGGGGTCGAGACCCAGTACTTC.

In this sample, this clone turned up a few times. The chain joins TRBV4-2 to TRBJ1-1, with D uncertain. V dropped 4 bases and J dropped 7 bases, with 13 bases sitting between them. Germline V gives CDR1 LGHNA, CDR2 YNFKEQ. The CDR3 spans 13 residues. The CDR3: CASSPHGSGEAFF. CDR3 sequence (DNA): TGTGCCAGCAGCCCCCATGGAAGCGGTGAAGCTTTCTTT.

The V call is TRBV27, the J call TRBJ2-5; the match to TRBD2 covers 10 bases. Germline values: CDR1 MNHEY, CDR2 SMNVEV (reference sequence). V dropped 7 bases and J dropped 3; count of bases not matched to a gene: 2. CDR3 length equals 13 residues. CDR3 sequence (DNA): TGTGCCAGCAAACTAGCGGGAAAAGAGACCCAGTACTTC. Its translation: CASKLAGKETQYF.

This chain connects TRBV5-4 to TRBJ1-2; D ambiguous. The CDR3 covers 11 residues. Germline lookup yields CDR1 SGHNT and CDR2 YYREEE (reference sequence). Trimming removed 4 bases from V and 8 bases from J, with 9 bases in between. This chain's CDR3 is CASSLLGGYTF. CDR3 nucleotides: TGTGCCAGCAGCCTCCTCGGGGGCTACACCTTC.

The chain carries TRBV4-1 and TRBJ1-3, with D maybe TRBD1 (6 bases). Trimming pared 1 base from V and 0 bases from J, leaving 10 bases between. This CDR3 region has 16 residues. Germline CDR1 reads MGHRA; CDR2 reads YSYEKL. The CDR3 region is CASSQAGQHSGNTIYF. DNA for the CDR3: TGCGCCAGCAGCCAAGCTGGACAGCACTCTGGAAACACCATATATTTT.

The chain joins TRBV6-5 to TRBJ1-2; 7 bases fit TRBD1. The CDR3 covers 14 residues. Trimming took 3 bases from V and 4 from J; bases not matched to a gene: 5. Germline loops: CDR1 MNHEY, CDR2 SVGAGI. The CDR3 DNA is TGTGCCAGCAGTTATAGACAGGGAAGCTATGGCTACACCTTC. Its protein is CASSYRQGSYGYTF.

This sequence joins TRBV4-3 and TRBJ2-1; D is uncertain. CDR1 and CDR2 from the germline V gene are LGHNA and YSLEER. The CDR3 contains 16 residues. The V and J ends lost 0 bases and 1 base respectively, with 10 bases between them. The CDR3 loop is CASSQDPDNSYNEQFF. In DNA form, the CDR3 reads TGCGCCAGCAGCCAAGATCCAGACAATTCCTACAATGAGCAGTTCTTC.

The V and J genes are TRBV5-5 and TRBJ1-3; TRBD1 might be the D (5 bases). The CDR3 contains 13 residues. V was trimmed by 5 bases and J by 6 bases, leaving 12 bases between them. From germline, CDR1 is SGHKS and CDR2 YYEKEE (reference sequence). The CDR3 region has the DNA TGTGCCAGCAGTCTCGGGACCTCAAACACCATATATTTT. Translated, it gives CASSLGTSNTIYF.

The chain combines TRBV7-9 with TRBJ1-2; 7 bases map to TRBD1. The V gene end was trimmed by 2 bases and the J gene end by 1 base; junction bases not matched to a gene: 4. CDR1 and CDR2 (germline): SEHNR, FQNEAQ (reference sequence). CDR3 length equals 15 residues. This CDR3 reads CASSLWRGLNYGYTF. Here the CDR3 DNA reads TGTGCCAGCAGCTTATGGAGGGGGCTTAACTATGGCTACACCTTC.

This rearrangement joins TRBV28 to TRBJ1-1; TRBD1 aligns across 7 bases. The CDR3 is made up of 14 amino acids. V dropped 6 bases and J dropped 2; count of bases not matched to a gene: 6. Germline loops: CDR1 MDHEN, CDR2 SYDVKM. The CDR3 coding sequence is TGTGCCAGCAGACCACAGGGGCTCAACACTGAAGCTTTCTTT. It translates to CASRPQGLNTEAFF.

The rearrangement joins TRBV6-1 to TRBJ1-2, with D hard to call. This CDR3 has 12 amino acids. V lost 2 bases and J lost 1, with 2 bases in between. Germline loops: CDR1 MNHNS, CDR2 SASEGT. CDR3 amino acids: CASSENNYGYTF. CDR3 bases: TGTGCCAGCAGTGAAAATAACTATGGCTACACCTTC.

The chain couples TRBV6-1 to TRBJ2-1; no clear D gene. This CDR3 is 14 amino acids long. V was clipped by 6 bases and J by 9 bases, with 18 bases between them. In germline, CDR1 is MNHNS, CDR2 SASEGT. Written as DNA, the CDR3 is TGTGCCAGCAGACCCCGAACGAGCGTGGGTGAGCAGTTCTTC. This codes for CASRPRTSVGEQFF.

The chain links TRBV14 to TRBJ2-7; D is ambiguous. Per germline, CDR1 SGHDN and CDR2 FVKESK. This CDR3 is 11 amino acids long. Trimming shortened V by 1 base and J by 7 bases, and 5 bases separated the two germline ends. The CDR3 reads CASSQGLEQYF. For the CDR3, the DNA is TGTGCCAGCAGCCAAGGGCTTGAGCAGTACTTC.

The gene calls are TRBV10-3 and TRBJ2-5, with 9 bases lining up with TRBD2. CDR1 ENHRY and CDR2 SYGVKD come from the germline V gene. Unmatched junction bases numbered 8, after V lost 4 bases and J lost 5 bases. CDR3 length: 15 amino acids. For the CDR3, the DNA is TGTGCCATCAGTGGTTTAGCGGGAGTGAGGGAGACCCAGTACTTC. Translated, it gives CAISGLAGVRETQYF.

The chain's CDR3 is CASTLYRTGSHYEQYF. As DNA, the CDR3 is TGCGCCAGCACCCTCTACCGGACAGGGTCTCACTACGAGCAGTACTTC. This sequence joins TRBV5-1 and TRBJ2-7, with TRBD1 identical over 8 bases. V shed 6 bases, J shed 3 bases, and the junction held 14 bases outside the gene matches. CDR3 length: 16 residues. CDR1 SGHRS and CDR2 YFSETQ come from the germline V gene. Full variable domain (outside the CDR3, taken from reference TRBV5-1 and TRBJ2-7): KAGVTQTPRYLIKTRGQQVTLSCSPISGHRSVSWYQQTPGQGLQFLFEYFSETQRNKGNFPGRFSGRQFSNSRSEMNVSTLELGDSALYLCASTLYRTGSHYEQYFGPGTRLTVT.

The rearrangement links TRBV15 to TRBJ2-3, with D perhaps matching TRBD2 (5 bases). In germline, CDR1 is LNHNV, CDR2 YYDKDF (reference sequence). Trimming shortened V by 3 bases and J by 1 base, and 14 bases separated the two germline ends. The CDR3 has 16 amino acids. CDR3 nucleotide sequence: TGTGCCACCAGCAGCTTAGAGGGTTTCGGCACAGATACGCAGTATTTT. It is translated as CATSSLEGFGTDTQYF.

This clone was observed a handful of times. The V gene is TRBV7-2, the J gene TRBJ2-3; 12 bases fit TRBD2. Trimming at V came to 4 bases and at J to 5 bases, leaving 4 bases not matched to a gene. CDR1 is SGHTA, CDR2 FQGNSA, per germline. The CDR3 totals 15 residues. CDR3 coding DNA: TGTGCCAGCAGCTCTAGCGGGGGGGCCTTAGATACGCAGTATTTT. It is translated as CASSSSGGALDTQYF.

This sequence joins TRBV5-1 and TRBJ2-7; 10 bases line up with TRBD1. After removal of 2 bases from V and 3 bases from J, the junction contained 5 bases not matched to a gene. The CDR3 is 15 amino acids. From germline, CDR1 is SGHRS and CDR2 YFSETQ. CDR3 protein: CASSLGTGVGYEQYF. The CDR3 DNA follows: TGCGCCAGCAGCTTAGGGACAGGGGTCGGCTACGAGCAGTACTTC. Full variable domain (outside the CDR3, taken from reference TRBV5-1 and TRBJ2-7): KAGVTQTPRYLIKTRGQQVTLSCSPISGHRSVSWYQQTPGQGLQFLFEYFSETQRNKGNFPGRFSGRQFSNSRSEMNVSTLELGDSALYLCASSLGTGVGYEQYFGPGTRLTVT.

The chain links TRBV27 to TRBJ2-3, with D possibly TRBD1 on 6 matching bases. CDR1 and CDR2 (germline): MNHEY, SMNVEV (reference sequence). The CDR3 sequence is 14 residues long. The V gene lost 2 bases and the J gene lost 6 bases, with 12 bases spanning the gap. The CDR3 sequence is CASSLNRAWDTQYF. As DNA, the CDR3 is TGTGCCAGCAGTTTAAACAGGGCTTGGGATACGCAGTATTTT.

The chain links TRBV4-3 to TRBJ2-7; possible D gene TRBD1, 5 bases. CDR1 is LGHNA and CDR2 is YSLEER in the germline V gene. Trimming removed 0 bases from V and 2 bases from J, with 11 bases in between. This CDR3 contains 15 residues. The CDR3 DNA reads as TGCGCCAGCAGCCAAGATCTGGCAGGGCCCTACGAGCAGTACTTC. This sequence encodes CASSQDLAGPYEQYF.

The CDR3 DNA sequence: TGTGCCAGCATTCGGGCGGAGCCAACAGATACGCAGTATTTT. Amino acids: CASIRAEPTDTQYF. The J gene is TRBJ2-3, the V gene TRBV28, with D uncertain. CDR3 length: 14 amino acids. The germline V and J ends were trimmed by 7 bases and 3 bases, with 14 bases remaining between them. Germline loops: CDR1 MDHEN, CDR2 SYDVKM. Full variable domain (missing parts from reference TRBV28 and TRBJ2-3): DVKVTQSSRYLVKRTGEKVFLECVQDMDHENMFWYRQDPGLGLRLIYFSYDVKMKEKGDIPEGYSVSREKKERFSLILESASTNQTSMYLCASIRAEPTDTQYFGPGTRLTVL.

V usage is TRBV27 and J usage is TRBJ2-5; 9 bases map to TRBD1. Unmatched junction bases numbered 8, after V lost 4 bases and J lost 5 bases. The V gene's germline CDR1 is MNHEY and CDR2 SMNVEV (reference sequence). The CDR3 loop spans 15 amino acids. CDR3 protein: CASSSRDRALETQYF. CDR3 coding DNA: TGTGCCAGCAGTTCCCGGGACAGGGCCCTCGAGACCCAGTACTTC.

This chain links TRBV6-1 with TRBJ2-2; the match to TRBD2 covers 8 bases. With 4 bases clipped from V and 7 bases from J, the junction kept 2 bases outside the gene matches. This CDR3 is 13 amino acids long. Germline V gene data show CDR1 as MNHNS and CDR2 as SASEGT. The CDR3: CASSGLAFGELFF. The CDR3 DNA is TGTGCCAGCAGTGGACTAGCGTTCGGGGAGCTGTTTTTT.